The 26 T cell receptor beta chains presented below share a single source sample, sequenced in a study of blood T cell repertoires in COVID-19. The repertoire was sequenced with immunoSEQ multiplex PCR; TCRdb's copy has only in-frame clones and lacks some. The table records some 50,000 clones, about 84% of them present only once. Sequencing input: peripheral blood. All receptors derive from a woman aged 55-69 years with acute or convalescent COVID-19.

The chain couples TRBV27 to TRBJ2-7; D not certain. The V end was cut by 3 bases, the J end by 1 base, with 13 bases between. Per germline, CDR1 MNHEY and CDR2 SMNVEV (reference sequence). The CDR3 loop spans 15 amino acids. The CDR3 here is CASSFGSALSYEQYF. The CDR3 DNA reads as TGTGCCAGCAGTTTCGGGTCGGCACTATCCTACGAGCAGTACTTC.

For the CDR3, the DNA is TGTGCCAGCTCACCAGGGACTAGCGGGCTCTACGAGCAGTACTTC. It encodes CASSPGTSGLYEQYF. This sequence joins TRBV18 and TRBJ2-7; 12 bases line up with TRBD2. Per the germline V gene, CDR1 is KGHSH and CDR2 is LQKENI. The CDR3 sequence is 15 residues long. V shed 2 bases, J shed 3 bases, and the junction held 2 bases outside the gene matches.

The chain recombines TRBV19 with TRBJ1-6; tentative D call: TRBD1 (6 bases). Germline CDR1 is LNHDA and CDR2 is SQIVND (reference sequence). V lost 2 bases and J lost 7, with 12 bases in between. This CDR3 region has 15 residues. CDR3 sequence: CASSISTGRNSPLHF. In DNA, the CDR3 is TGTGCCAGTAGTATATCTACAGGGAGAAATTCACCCCTCCACTTT.

This clone was seen a single time. The J gene is TRBJ2-6, the V gene TRBV4-2; D not certain. Looked up from germline, CDR1 is LGHNA and CDR2 is YNFKEQ. Trimming took off 2 bases at V and 2 bases at J, with 7 bases between the two ends. The CDR3 totals 15 residues. In DNA, the CDR3 is TGTGCCAGCAGCCAACATCCGGCTGGGGCCAACGTCCTGACTTTC. It encodes CASSQHPAGANVLTF.

This clone turned up a few times. The chain combines TRBV19 with TRBJ1-6; no clear D. The germline V gene encodes CDR1 LNHDA and CDR2 SQIVND (reference sequence). Trimming took 4 bases from V and 5 from J, leaving 9 bases between them. The CDR3 is made up of 14 amino acids. In nucleotides, the CDR3 is TGTGCCAGTAGTACCGAGAGAGATAATTCACCCCTCCACTTT. Residues: CASSTERDNSPLHF. Based on the CDR3 plus reference TRBV19 and TRBJ1-6, the full variable domain is DGGITQSPKYLFRKEGQNVTLSCEQNLNHDAMYWYRQDPGQGLRLIYYSQIVNDFQKGDIAEGYSVSREKKESFPLTVTSAQKNPTAFYLCASSTERDNSPLHFGNGTRLTVT.

The chain is built from TRBV2 and TRBJ1-2; maybe TRBD1 (6 bases). The V gene lost 4 bases and the J gene lost 1 base, with 10 bases spanning the gap. The CDR3 covers 14 residues. Germline CDR1 reads SNHLY; CDR2 reads FYNNEI. The CDR3 sequence is CASSVIQGNYGYTF. For the CDR3, the DNA is TGTGCCAGCAGTGTTATACAGGGTAACTATGGCTACACCTTC.

This rearrangement joins TRBV5-1 to TRBJ2-7; perhaps TRBD1 as D (8 bases). This CDR3 is built from 14 residues. Germline-derived CDR1 and CDR2 are SGHRS and YFSETQ. Between the trimmed V and J ends, which lost 4 bases and 3 bases, there was a span of 14 bases. The CDR3 DNA sequence: TGCGCCAGCAGCGGAACAGGGGGGGACTACGAGCAGTACTTC. Translated: CASSGTGGDYEQYF.

This chain links TRBV6-2 or TRBV6-3 with TRBJ2-7; 9 bases fit TRBD1. Per germline, CDR1 MNHEY and CDR2 SVGEGT. V lost 4 bases to trimming and J lost 0 bases; unmatched junction nucleotides: 10. The CDR3 is 17 amino acids. The CDR3 sequence: CASSSGTGTPFSYEQYF. The CDR3 DNA is TGTGCCAGCAGTTCAGGGACAGGGACCCCTTTCTCCTACGAGCAGTACTTC.

The genes are TRBV20-1 and TRBJ1-5; TRBD1 matches 8 bases. Germline CDR1 is DFQATT and CDR2 is SNEGSKA (reference sequence). This CDR3 region has 20 residues. V was clipped by 3 bases and J by 0 bases; unmatched bases: 19. CDR3: CSASRAGGGTGRYSNQPQHF. For the CDR3, the DNA is TGCAGTGCTAGTAGGGCGGGTGGCGGGACAGGAAGATATAGCAATCAGCCCCAGCATTTT.

This clone is a singleton in its sample. J is TRBJ2-1 and V is TRBV7-3; maybe TRBD2 (5 bases). CDR1 and CDR2 (germline): SGHTA, FQGTGA. The length of the CDR3 is 16 residues. V was pared by 0 bases and J by 3 bases, with 12 bases between. CDR3 in amino acids: CASSLTGLAYYNEQFF. The CDR3 DNA reads as TGTGCCAGCAGCTTAACAGGTCTAGCCTACTACAATGAGCAGTTCTTC.

This chain links TRBV24-1 with TRBJ1-2; D gene unclear. Germline lookup yields CDR1 KGHDR and CDR2 SFDVKD. The length of the CDR3 is 16 residues. V was trimmed by 3 bases and J by 6 bases, leaving 19 bases between them. In DNA, the CDR3 is TGTGCCACCAGTGATGGTGGACTAGGTGGAAATCATGGCTACACCTTC. Translated: CATSDGGLGGNHGYTF.

V is TRBV11-1 and J is TRBJ1-1, with 7 bases aligning to TRBD1. This CDR3 spans 16 amino acids. V lost 3 bases, J lost 3 bases, and 10 bases stayed unmatched. Germline V gene data show CDR1 as SGHAT and CDR2 as FQDESV (reference sequence). CDR3 loop: CASSLYRGATDTEAFF. The CDR3 DNA is TGTGCCAGCAGCTTGTACAGGGGCGCAACGGACACTGAAGCTTTCTTT. The variable domain in full, with the rest retrieved from reference TRBV11-1 and TRBJ1-1, is EAEVAQSPRYKITEKSQAVAFWCDPISGHATLYWYRQILGQGPELLVQFQDESVVDDSQLPKDRFSAERLKGVDSTLKIQPAELGDSAMYLCASSLYRGATDTEAFFGQGTRLTVV.

The chain has TRBV30 and TRBJ2-1; possibly TRBD2 for D (5 bases). The CDR3 extends over 14 amino acids. CDR1 is GTSNPN and CDR2 is SVGIG in the germline V gene (reference sequence). Trimming shortened V by 6 bases and J by 2 bases, and 14 bases separated the two germline ends. As DNA, the CDR3 is TGTGCCTGCTTCGGGGAAGGGACCTACAATGAGCAGTTCTTC. Translated, it gives CACFGEGTYNEQFF.

The rearrangement uses TRBV6-5 and TRBJ2-7, with 9 bases matching TRBD1. Trimming took 4 bases from V and 5 from J; bases not matched to a gene: 9. CDR3 length equals 15 residues. In germline, CDR1 is MNHEY, CDR2 SVGAGI. CDR3 in amino acids: CASSLQGARMDEQYF. Written as DNA, the CDR3 is TGTGCCAGCAGTTTACAGGGGGCGAGGATGGACGAGCAGTACTTC.

The chain carries TRBV28 and TRBJ1-3; D uncertain. The CDR3 spans 14 residues. CDR1 is MDHEN, CDR2 SYDVKM, per germline. The ends were cut back, 2 bases at V and 5 bases at J, with 10 bases in the middle. CDR3 nucleotides: TGTGCCAGCAGTTTAGCGGGCAGCCGAAACACCATATATTTT. Translated, it gives CASSLAGSRNTIYF.

The chain combines TRBV28 with TRBJ1-2; maybe TRBD1 (5 bases). Germline-derived CDR1 and CDR2 are MDHEN and SYDVKM. Trimming left V 8 bases short and J 8 bases short, with 18 bases between. The CDR3 totals 13 residues. This chain's CDR3 is CASRGDAVRGYTF. The CDR3 coding sequence is TGTGCCAGCCGGGGGGACGCAGTGAGGGGCTACACCTTC.

The rearrangement uses TRBV6-5 and TRBJ2-7; tentatively, D is TRBD1 (6 bases). The CDR3 is 13 residues long. From germline, CDR1 is MNHEY and CDR2 SVGAGI. The V and J ends lost 4 bases and 3 bases respectively, with 10 bases between them. CDR3 in amino acids: CASSSLTGYEQYF. The CDR3 nucleotides are TGTGCCAGCAGTTCCCTGACAGGCTACGAGCAGTACTTC.

The CDR3 loop is CASSATGGATEAFF. The CDR3 DNA sequence: TGTGCCAGCAGCGCCACAGGGGGCGCAACTGAAGCTTTCTTT. The chain has TRBV9 and TRBJ1-1; TRBD1 matches at 9 bases. The CDR3 runs to 14 residues. Germline CDR1 is SGDLS and CDR2 is YYNGEE. With 3 bases clipped from V and 5 bases from J, the junction kept 5 bases outside the gene matches.

The chain links TRBV11-2 to TRBJ2-1, with TRBD2 identical over 16 bases. Germline V lookup: CDR1 SGHAT, CDR2 FQNNGV. Trimming at V came to 4 bases and at J to 4 bases, leaving 13 bases not matched to a gene. The CDR3 is made up of 20 amino acids. CDR3 sequence (DNA): TGTGCCAGCAGCTCAGAGCGGGGGACTAGCGGGAGGGCATCTTACAATGAGCAGTTCTTC. It translates to CASSSERGTSGRASYNEQFF.

The V gene is TRBV6-6, the J gene TRBJ1-1, with D perhaps matching TRBD1 (6 bases). Trimming pared 6 bases from V and 4 bases from J, leaving 15 bases between. The V gene's germline CDR1 is MNHNY and CDR2 SVGAGI (reference sequence). The CDR3 is made up of 14 amino acids. The CDR3 loop reads CASRQTGSITEAFF. In DNA form, the CDR3 reads TGTGCCAGCAGACAGACAGGTTCTATCACTGAAGCTTTCTTT.

This clone was recorded once. CDR3: CASSQAGLAGVQWEETQYF. The CDR3 nucleotides are TGTGCCAGCAGCCAAGCGGGACTAGCGGGAGTACAGTGGGAGGAGACCCAGTACTTC. The V call is TRBV14, the J call TRBJ2-5; 14 bases line up with TRBD2. V dropped 1 base and J dropped 5; count of bases not matched to a gene: 12. Germline loops: CDR1 SGHDN, CDR2 FVKESK. This CDR3 region has 19 residues.

V gene TRBV3-1 (or the pseudogene TRBV3-2) combines with J gene TRBJ2-3, with D maybe TRBD2 (6 bases). V lost 1 base and J 7 bases, leaving 15 bases between the germline ends. The CDR3 consists of 15 residues. Germline V lookup: CDR1 LGHDT, CDR2 YNNKEL (reference sequence). Here the CDR3 reads CASSQALLGGNTQYF. The CDR3 bases are TGTGCCAGCAGCCAAGCCTTACTTGGGGGGAATACGCAGTATTTT.

The table lists this clone with a few counts. The V call is TRBV5-4, the J call TRBJ1-2; the match to TRBD1 covers 7 bases. V lost 3 bases to trimming and J lost 8 bases; unmatched junction nucleotides: 7. Germline V lookup: CDR1 SGHNT, CDR2 YYREEE (reference sequence). There are 13 residues in the CDR3. In DNA form, the CDR3 reads TGTGCCAGCAGCTCTGACAGGGTAGGGGGCTACACCTTC. It yields the protein CASSSDRVGGYTF.

CDR3: CACRGTSGRGSEQFF. The CDR3 DNA sequence: TGTGCCTGTCGCGGGACTAGCGGGAGAGGCAGTGAGCAGTTCTTC. The chain employs TRBV30 and TRBJ2-1, with 14 bases aligning to TRBD2. The V and J ends lost 6 bases and 9 bases, in that order; junction bases with no gene match: 10. The CDR3 runs to 15 residues. In germline, CDR1 is GTSNPN, CDR2 SVGIG (reference sequence).

The chain joins TRBV12-3 or TRBV12-4 to TRBJ2-4; TRBD2 agrees at 10 bases. CDR3 length: 13 amino acids. V shed 8 bases, J shed 7 bases, and the junction held 5 bases outside the gene matches. The CDR3 bases are TGTGCCAGCGGTGGGACTAGCGTGAACATTCAGTACTTC. This gives the protein CASGGTSVNIQYF.

The chain is built from TRBV2 and TRBJ1-6; TRBD1 is a possible D gene (5 bases). The V gene's germline CDR1 is SNHLY and CDR2 FYNNEI. The CDR3 sequence is 15 residues long. V lost 2 bases and J lost 9, with 14 bases in between. The CDR3 region is CASSERGTAFSPLHF. DNA for the CDR3: TGTGCCAGCAGTGAACGGGGGACGGCCTTTTCACCCCTCCACTTT.